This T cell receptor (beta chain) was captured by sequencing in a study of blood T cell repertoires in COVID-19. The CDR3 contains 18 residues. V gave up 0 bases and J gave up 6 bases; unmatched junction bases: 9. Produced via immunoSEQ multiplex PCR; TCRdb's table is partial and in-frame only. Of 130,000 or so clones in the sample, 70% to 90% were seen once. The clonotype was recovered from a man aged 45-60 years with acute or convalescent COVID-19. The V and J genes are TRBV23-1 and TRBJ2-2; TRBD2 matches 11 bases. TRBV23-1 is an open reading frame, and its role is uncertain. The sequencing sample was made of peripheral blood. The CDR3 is CASSQSIGLAGGSGELFF. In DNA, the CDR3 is TGCGCCAGCAGTCAATCGATAGGGCTAGCGGGAGGATCCGGGGAGCTGTTTTTT.